The T cell receptor beta chain under discussion was sequenced for a study of cytomegalovirus exposure and HLA in healthy donors. Study-level results: In a later analysis, TCR beta V- and J-gene trimming showed a link to a missense DCLRE1C variant. Several of the most significant clusters appeared, in a later analysis, to be linked to common viral pathogens. Researchers counted 180 or so TCR beta chains as cytomegalovirus-associated.

Germline V gene data show CDR1 as SGHAT and CDR2 as FQDESV (reference sequence). The CDR3 sequence is 17 residues long. As to this clone: The antigen is not known.

Primers for the PCR totalled 60 Vbeta and 13 Jbeta. TCRdb's copy holds only in-frame clones and misses some; the assay was immunoSEQ multiplex PCR. This sample has tens of thousands of clones, with nearly 70% found just once. The receptor's source is a woman aged 45 to 65 in good health and CMV-seropositive. Input material: PBMCs. The V gene is TRBV11-1, the J gene TRBJ2-5; 8 bases are a match to TRBD2. The J call may be mistaken, given a closer DNA end match to TRBJ2-7. The CDR3 coding sequence is TGTGCCAGCAGCTTAAATAGCGGGATGAATAGCGGCTACGAGCAGTACTTC. This sequence encodes CASSLNSGMNSGYEQYF.